This is a list of T cell receptor beta chains from one sample in a study of blood T cell repertoires in COVID-19. Method: immunoSEQ multiplex PCR; TCRdb's copy keeps in-frame clones and lacks some. The sample carries 100,000 to 150,000 clones, approximately 90% recorded once. Sequenced material: peripheral blood. These receptors were taken from a man aged 45-65 years with COVID-19, enrolled during active disease. CDR3s include the opening cysteine and the closing phenylalanine or tryptophan. A D gene is named only where the DNA matches it firmly. Clone size, where shown, is once, few, many, or a class for clones that have expanded.

size: .
J: TRBJ1-1
D: .
V: TRBV7-9
DNA: TGTGCCAGCAGCCCATCGAACACTGAAGCTTTCTTT
CDR3: CASSPSNTEAFF

size: .
J: TRBJ2-3
D: TRBD2
V: TRBV7-2
DNA: TGTGCCAGCAGCTTATGGACTAGCGGCACAGATACGCAGTATTTT
CDR3: CASSLWTSGTDTQYF

size: once
J: TRBJ2-1
D: .
V: TRBV20-1
DNA: TGCAGTGCTAGTATTAGCGGAACCTACAATGAGCAGTTCTTC
CDR3: CSASISGTYNEQFF

size: .
J: TRBJ1-4
D: .
V: TRBV30
DNA: TGTGCCTGGAACCCTCGGGCGGGAAGGAATAATGAAAAACTGTTTTTT
CDR3: CAWNPRAGRNNEKLFF

size: .
J: TRBJ2-3
D: TRBD2
V: TRBV4-3
DNA: TGCGCCAGCAGCCAAGATGGCGGGAGCGGGAGGGGGTCCGGAGATACGCAGTATTTT
CDR3: CASSQDGGSGRGSGDTQYF

size: .
J: TRBJ1-2
D: .
V: TRBV3-1/TRBV3-2
DNA: TGTGCCAGCAGCCAAGTAATGGGCGCAAGATCCTATGGCTACACCTTC
CDR3: CASSQVMGARSYGYTF

size: .
J: TRBJ2-2
D: .
V: TRBV5-8
DNA: TGTGCCAGCAGCTTGGTAGGACAGTCAAGCGTCGCCGGGGAGCTGTTTTTT
CDR3: CASSLVGQSSVAGELFF

size: .
J: TRBJ2-7
D: TRBD2
V: TRBV7-2
DNA: TGTGCCAGCAGCCCGACTAGCGGGAGTTCCTACGAGCAGTACTTC
CDR3: CASSPTSGSSYEQYF

size: .
J: TRBJ2-5
D: .
V: TRBV24-1
DNA: TGTGCCACAAGTACAGGTTTTGGGACCCAGTACTTC
CDR3: CATSTGFGTQYF

size: .
J: TRBJ2-2
D: .
V: TRBV6-4
DNA: TGTGCCAGCAGTGTCTTTGCGGACACCGGGGAGCTGTTTTTT
CDR3: CASSVFADTGELFF

size: .
J: TRBJ1-5
D: TRBD1
V: TRBV28
DNA: TGTGCCAGCAGTTCCCGGACAGGGGTTACTAGCAATCAGCCCCAGCATTTT
CDR3: CASSSRTGVTSNQPQHF

size: .
J: TRBJ2-5
D: .
V: TRBV6-2/TRBV6-3
DNA: TGTGCCAGCAGTCAACAGGGTGGGGAGACCCAGTACTTC
CDR3: CASSQQGGETQYF

size: .
J: TRBJ2-5
D: TRBD2
V: TRBV5-6
DNA: TGTGCCAGCAGCCGACGACTAGCGGGAGAGACCCAGTACTTC
CDR3: CASSRRLAGETQYF

size: .
J: TRBJ1-2
D: .
V: TRBV7-9
DNA: TGTGCCAGCAGCCTGGTAGCTCGTGGCTACACCTTC
CDR3: CASSLVARGYTF

size: once
J: TRBJ2-1
D: .
V: TRBV19
DNA: TGTGCCACAATAGCGGATTCGCACAATGAGCAGTTCTTC
CDR3: CATIADSHNEQFF

size: .
J: TRBJ2-1
D: .
V: TRBV5-1
DNA: TGCGCCAGCAGCTTGGGACTTCTCACAGGGAGTGGATCCTACAATGAGCAGTTCTTC
CDR3: CASSLGLLTGSGSYNEQFF

size: .
J: TRBJ2-1
D: TRBD2
V: TRBV5-4
DNA: TGTGCCAGCAGCTTGAGTAGCGGGAGTTACAATGAGCAGTTCTTC
CDR3: CASSLSSGSYNEQFF

size: once
J: TRBJ1-3
D: TRBD1
V: TRBV18
DNA: TGTGCCAGCTCCCACGGACAGGCCAGCTCTGGAAACACCATATATTTT
CDR3: CASSHGQASSGNTIYF

size: .
J: TRBJ2-1
D: TRBD1
V: TRBV6-5
DNA: TGTGCCAGCAGTCGACAGGGTCCTGTCAATGAGCAGTTCTTC
CDR3: CASSRQGPVNEQFF

size: .
J: TRBJ2-5
D: .
V: TRBV10-3
DNA: TGTGCCATCAGCCCCGATGAGGGAGAGACCCAGTACTTC
CDR3: CAISPDEGETQYF

size: .
J: TRBJ2-1
D: .
V: TRBV5-4
DNA: TGTGCCAGCAGCTTACTTGGAAGTCGCGGGACGGGATACAATGAGCAGTTCTTC
CDR3: CASSLLGSRGTGYNEQFF

size: .
J: TRBJ1-1
D: .
V: TRBV5-1
DNA: TGCGCCAGCAGCTGGACACTAATGAACACTGAAGCTTTCTTT
CDR3: CASSWTLMNTEAFF

size: .
J: TRBJ1-6
D: .
V: TRBV18
DNA: TGTGCCAGCTCACCACAGGAGTTGGGTAATTCACCCCTCCACTTT
CDR3: CASSPQELGNSPLHF

size: .
J: TRBJ2-1
D: TRBD2
V: TRBV3-1/TRBV3-2
DNA: TGTGCCAGCAGCCAAGCCGGGACTAGCGTCGATGAGCAGTTCTTC
CDR3: CASSQAGTSVDEQFF

size: .
J: TRBJ1-4
D: .
V: TRBV25-1
DNA: TGTGCCAGCAGTGAAGACAGGCGGGAAAAACTGTTTTTT
CDR3: CASSEDRREKLFF

size: .
J: TRBJ1-4
D: .
V: TRBV7-9
DNA: TGTGCCAGCAGCCGCTCATGGGGGGATAATGAAAAACTGTTTTTT
CDR3: CASSRSWGDNEKLFF

size: .
J: TRBJ1-4
D: TRBD1
V: TRBV2
DNA: TGTGCCAGCAGAGACAGGGAAACTAATGAAAAACTGTTTTTT
CDR3: CASRDRETNEKLFF

size: .
J: TRBJ2-2
D: .
V: TRBV11-3
DNA: TGTGCCAGCAGCGACTTAGCCGGGGAGCTGTTTTTT
CDR3: CASSDLAGELFF

size: .
J: TRBJ2-1
D: .
V: TRBV9
DNA: TGTGCCAGCAGCGTACAGTCTAGAGGCTCGGAGCAGTTCTTC
CDR3: CASSVQSRGSEQFF

size: .
J: TRBJ2-7
D: .
V: TRBV18
DNA: TGTGCCAGCTCATCAGGGTACGAGCAGTACTTC
CDR3: CASSSGYEQYF

size: .
J: TRBJ2-3
D: TRBD1
V: TRBV5-1
DNA: TGCGCCAGCAGCGTCCCGACAGGGAGCGATACGCAGTATTTT
CDR3: CASSVPTGSDTQYF

size: .
J: TRBJ2-2
D: TRBD2
V: TRBV10-2
DNA: TGCGCCAGCCGCCGGGGGGTAAACACCGGGGAGCTGTTTTTT
CDR3: CASRRGVNTGELFF

size: .
J: TRBJ2-1
D: TRBD2
V: TRBV19
DNA: TGTGCCAGTTCAAGGTGGACTAGCGGGGACAATGAGCAGTTCTTC
CDR3: CASSRWTSGDNEQFF

size: .
J: TRBJ1-2
D: TRBD1
V: TRBV28
DNA: TGTGCCAGCAGTATCGCAGGGGGCTATGGCTACACCTTC
CDR3: CASSIAGGYGYTF

size: .
J: TRBJ2-3
D: TRBD2
V: TRBV3-1/TRBV3-2
DNA: TGTGCCAGCAGCCAAGAGGCGGCTAGCGGGAGGGCTGGCACAGATACGCAGTATTTT
CDR3: CASSQEAASGRAGTDTQYF

size: .
J: TRBJ2-7
D: .
V: TRBV10-3
DNA: TGTGCCAATGGGGGGGGCTGGTACGAGCAGTACTTC
CDR3: CANGGGWYEQYF

size: .
J: TRBJ1-1
D: TRBD1
V: TRBV7-9
DNA: TGTGCCAGCAGCTTAGCCCTGACAGGGGACACTGAAGCTTTCTTT
CDR3: CASSLALTGDTEAFF

size: .
J: TRBJ2-5
D: .
V: TRBV27
DNA: TGTGCCAGCAGTTCAGGTCTTAGCCAAGAGACCCAGTACTTC
CDR3: CASSSGLSQETQYF

size: .
J: TRBJ2-1
D: .
V: TRBV7-8
DNA: TGTGCCAGCAGAGCCGGAGGCGGGGAGTTCTTC
CDR3: CASRAGGGEFF

size: .
J: TRBJ2-6
D: TRBD2
V: TRBV19
DNA: TGTGCCAGTAGTATTCTAGCGGGAGACTCTGGGGCCAACGTCCTGACTTTC
CDR3: CASSILAGDSGANVLTF

size: .
J: TRBJ2-7
D: TRBD2
V: TRBV5-1
DNA: TGCGCCAGCAGCTTGAAACCGGGGGGTGTTGGGGCTACGTGGCACGAGCAGTACTTC
CDR3: CASSLKPGGVGATWHEQYF

size: .
J: TRBJ2-2
D: TRBD2
V: TRBV24-1
DNA: TGTGCCACCAGTGATCGACTAGCGGGAACCACCGGGGAGCTGTTTTTT
CDR3: CATSDRLAGTTGELFF

size: .
J: TRBJ2-2
D: .
V: TRBV9
DNA: TGTGCCAGCGGGGGAATCGGGAGAAGCACCGGGGAGCTGTTTTTT
CDR3: CASGGIGRSTGELFF